Presented here are 10 T cell receptor beta chains from one specimen sequenced in a study of blood T cell repertoires in COVID-19. Profiling relied on immunoSEQ multiplex PCR, and the TCRdb table lists in-frame clones only, not all of them. Here the sample spans about 270,000 clones, more than 75% being singletons. Material: PBMCs or T cells enriched from blood (not recorded which). All receptors derive from a woman aged 40 to 49 with acute COVID-19.

This clone was seen just once. V gene TRBV12-2 combines with J gene TRBJ1-1; the table's D call, TRBD1, was not checked against the DNA. TRBV12-2 is listed as a pseudogene. The CDR3 contains 17 residues. The CDR3 spells CASRSNTGNQGSTEAFF. CDR3 sequence (DNA): TGTGCAAGTCGCTCAAACACAGGGAATCAAGGATCCACTGAAGCTTTCTTT.

The rearrangement joins TRBV2 to TRBJ2-7; 8 bases line up with TRBD1. Looked up from germline, CDR1 is SNHLY and CDR2 is FYNNEI. V shed 7 bases and J 2 bases; nucleotides not matched to a gene: 4. There are 13 residues in the CDR3. The CDR3 DNA is TGTGCCAGCACTACAGGGGGGCCCTACGAGCAGTACTTC. Its protein product is CASTTGGPYEQYF.

This chain connects TRBV30 to TRBJ1-2; D unclear. Germline V gene lookup returns CDR1 GTSNPN and CDR2 SVGIG (reference sequence). V was trimmed by 1 base and J by 3 bases, leaving 6 bases between them. There are 12 residues in the CDR3. In nucleotides, the CDR3 is TGTGCCTGGAGTGGGAGGGACTATGGCTACACCTTC. This gives the protein CAWSGRDYGYTF.

The J gene is TRBJ2-7, the V gene TRBV24-1; tentatively, D is TRBD2 (6 bases). V lost 9 bases and J lost 3, with 17 bases in between. In germline, CDR1 is KGHDR, CDR2 SFDVKD. The CDR3 consists of 14 residues. CDR3: CATSGGPPHYEQYF. The DNA of the CDR3 is TGTGCCACCTCTGGAGGGCCACCCCACTACGAGCAGTACTTC.

V is TRBV28 and J is TRBJ1-2, with D unresolved. The germline V and J ends were trimmed by 2 bases and 0 bases, with 10 bases remaining between them. In germline, CDR1 is MDHEN, CDR2 SYDVKM. CDR3 length: 15 residues. Here the CDR3 DNA reads TGTGCCAGCAGTTTAGTCCAGACATCTAACTATGGCTACACCTTC. As protein: CASSLVQTSNYGYTF.

This clone has just one count. The chain links TRBV5-4 to TRBJ1-6, with 7 nucleotides matching TRBD1. This CDR3 region has 16 residues. Germline CDR1 is SGHNT and CDR2 is YYREEE (reference sequence). V lost 1 base to trimming and J lost 9 bases; unmatched junction nucleotides: 10. The CDR3 reads CASSLPAGQMSSPLHF. The DNA of the CDR3 is TGTGCCAGCAGCTTGCCGGCGGGACAGATGAGTTCACCCCTCCACTTT.

This clone was picked up one time. Within the sample, other DNA sequences also encode this same CDR3. The gene calls are TRBV9 and TRBJ2-1, with D possibly TRBD2 on 5 matching bases. The length of the CDR3 is 13 residues. Germline V gives CDR1 SGDLS, CDR2 YYNGEE. V was trimmed by 0 bases and J by 10 bases, leaving 11 bases between them. In DNA form, the CDR3 reads TGTGCCAGCAGCGTAGTCTCGGGGTCCGAGCAGTTCTTC. Encoded protein: CASSVVSGSEQFF.

The chain has TRBV6-4 and TRBJ1-2; weak D call: TRBD1 (5 bases). Germline V gene lookup returns CDR1 MRHNA and CDR2 SNTAGT. There are 15 residues in the CDR3. V was clipped by 8 bases and J by 8 bases, with 24 bases between them. The CDR3 spells CASGKTSGTAGGYTF. The CDR3 bases are TGTGCCAGCGGTAAAACGAGCGGGACCGCTGGGGGCTACACCTTC.

The rearrangement joins TRBV9 to TRBJ2-1; D may be TRBD2 (5 bases). The CDR3 extends over 18 amino acids. Trimming cost V 3 bases and J 5 bases, with 24 bases left between them. The germline V gene encodes CDR1 SGDLS and CDR2 YYNGEE. The CDR3 bases are TGTGCCAGCAGCGCACACCGCTTACTAGACGCCTTCAACAATGAGCAGTTCTTC. It yields the protein CASSAHRLLDAFNNEQFF.

The V gene is TRBV2, the J gene TRBJ1-3; D gene uncertain. The CDR3 extends over 12 amino acids. Trimming took 8 bases from V and 9 from J, leaving 14 bases between them. Germline V gene lookup returns CDR1 SNHLY and CDR2 FYNNEI. The CDR3 reads CASARGASTIYF. In DNA, the CDR3 is TGTGCCAGCGCCCGTGGAGCCAGCACCATATATTTT.